Shown below are 2 T cell receptor beta chains from a single sample sequenced in a study of CD8 T cells in ankylosing spondylitis. TCRdb processed the 5' RACE reads anew with MiXCR; each CDR3 protein has one entry. The profile shows about 230,000 distinct CDR3 sequences, approximately 8% of them singletons. Input material: blood, either unsorted or a sorted T cell fraction (not recorded which). These TCRs come from a female donor with ankylosing spondylitis or in good health (not recorded which).

This clonotype came up many times. The chain links TRBV5-1 to TRBJ1-2; no clear D. CDR3 length: 16 amino acids. V was clipped by 1 base and J by 4 bases, with 17 bases between them. Germline CDR1 is SGHRS and CDR2 is YFSETQ. CDR3 protein: CASSLYWDPKTYGYTF. As DNA, the CDR3 is TGCGCCAGCAGCTTGTATTGGGATCCTAAAACCTATGGCTACACCTTC.

This clonotype was recorded at least ten times. The V gene is TRBV9, the J gene TRBJ2-3, with D perhaps matching TRBD1 (5 bases). CDR1 is SGDLS, CDR2 YYNGEE, per germline. V lost 1 base and J lost 2, with 8 bases in between. The CDR3 has 14 amino acids. The CDR3: CASSVFGATDTQYF. The DNA of the CDR3 is TGTGCCAGCAGCGTATTTGGGGCCACAGATACGCAGTATTTT. The whole variable domain, filled in from reference TRBV9 and TRBJ2-3, reads DSGVTQTPKHLITATGQRVTLRCSPRSGDLSVYWYQQSLDQGLQFLIQYYNGEERAKGNILERFSAQQFPDLHSELNLSSLELGDSALYFCASSVFGATDTQYFGPGTRLTVL.